This TCR beta chain was identified in a study of beta chain features in type 1 diabetes. Study-level background: Patients and healthy donors were similar in age, gender and cell yields.

CD45RO/CCR7/CD25/CD127/CD95/CD27 staining was used to isolate CD4+ naive, central memory, regulatory and stem cell-like memory cells by sorting. Each population that was sorted was more than 98% pure. Trimming left V 0 bases short and J 5 bases short, with 7 bases between. CDR3 length: 13 residues. Germline loops: CDR1 SGHAT, CDR2 FQNNGV. cDNA synthesis used the whole RNA isolate, giving expressed TCRB sequences. Profiling relied on immunoSEQ multiplex PCR, and the TCRdb table lists in-frame clones only, not all of them. The sample yields 450,000 to 600,000 clones, approximately 30% seen once. V usage is TRBV11-2 and J usage is TRBJ2-5, with a possible D match to TRBD2 (6 bases). Sequencing was done on a sample of naive CD4+ T cells from blood. The clonotype comes from a man between 18 and 29 years old in good health. DNA for the CDR3: TGTGCCAGCAGCTTAGACCGGGGGGAGACCCAGTACTTC. Translation: CASSLDRGETQYF.